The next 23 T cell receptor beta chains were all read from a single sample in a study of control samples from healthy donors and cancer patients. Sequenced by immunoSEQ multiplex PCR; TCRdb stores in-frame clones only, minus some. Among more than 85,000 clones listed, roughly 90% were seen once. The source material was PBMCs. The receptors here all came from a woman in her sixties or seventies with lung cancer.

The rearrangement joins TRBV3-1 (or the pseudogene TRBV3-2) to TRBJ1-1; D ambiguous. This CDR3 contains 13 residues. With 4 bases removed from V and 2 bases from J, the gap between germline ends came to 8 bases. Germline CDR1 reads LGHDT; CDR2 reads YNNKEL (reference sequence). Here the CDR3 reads CASSLRLNTEAFF. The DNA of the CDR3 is TGTGCCAGCAGCCTTAGGTTAAACACTGAAGCTTTCTTT.

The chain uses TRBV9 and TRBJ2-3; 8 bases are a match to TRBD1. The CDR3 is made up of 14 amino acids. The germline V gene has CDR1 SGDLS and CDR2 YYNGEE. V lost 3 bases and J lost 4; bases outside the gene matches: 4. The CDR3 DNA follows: TGTGCCAGCAGCGCGACAGGGGAGGCAGATACGCAGTATTTT. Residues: CASSATGEADTQYF.

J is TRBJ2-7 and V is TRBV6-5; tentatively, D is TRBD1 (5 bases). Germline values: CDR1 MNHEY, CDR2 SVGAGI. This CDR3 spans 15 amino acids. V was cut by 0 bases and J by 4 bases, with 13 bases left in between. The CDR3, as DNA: TGTGCCAGCAGTTACTCCTTAGGGGATGTGTACGAGCAGTACTTC. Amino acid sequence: CASSYSLGDVYEQYF.

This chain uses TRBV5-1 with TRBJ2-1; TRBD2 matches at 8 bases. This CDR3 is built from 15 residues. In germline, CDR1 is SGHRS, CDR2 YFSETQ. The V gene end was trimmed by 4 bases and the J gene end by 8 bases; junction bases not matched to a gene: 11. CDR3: CASSNLAGGGDEQFF. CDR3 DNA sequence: TGCGCCAGCAGCAACCTGGCGGGGGGAGGGGATGAGCAGTTCTTC.

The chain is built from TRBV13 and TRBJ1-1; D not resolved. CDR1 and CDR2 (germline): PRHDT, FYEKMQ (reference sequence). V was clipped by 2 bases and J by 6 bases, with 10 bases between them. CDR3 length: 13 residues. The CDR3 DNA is TGTGCCAGCAGCTTAATTGGTCCGGCTGAAGCTTTCTTT. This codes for CASSLIGPAEAFF.

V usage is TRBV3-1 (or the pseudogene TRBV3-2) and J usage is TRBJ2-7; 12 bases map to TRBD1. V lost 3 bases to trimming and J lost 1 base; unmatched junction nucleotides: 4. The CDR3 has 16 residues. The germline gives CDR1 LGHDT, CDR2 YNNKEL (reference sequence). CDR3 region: CASSHWGQGASYEQYF. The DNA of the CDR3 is TGTGCCAGCAGCCATTGGGGACAGGGGGCATCCTACGAGCAGTACTTC.

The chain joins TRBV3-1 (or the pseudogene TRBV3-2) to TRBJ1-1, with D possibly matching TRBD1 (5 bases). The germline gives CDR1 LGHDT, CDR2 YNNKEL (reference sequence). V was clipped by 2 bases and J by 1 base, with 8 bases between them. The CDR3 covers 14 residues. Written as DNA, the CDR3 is TGTGCCAGCAGCCAACAGGGCCCGAACACTGAAGCTTTCTTT. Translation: CASSQQGPNTEAFF.

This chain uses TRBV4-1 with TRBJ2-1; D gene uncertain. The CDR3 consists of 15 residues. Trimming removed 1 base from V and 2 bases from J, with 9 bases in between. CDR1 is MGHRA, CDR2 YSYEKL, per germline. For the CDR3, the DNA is TGCGCCAGCAGCCAAGGGGCGGTCACCTACAATGAGCAGTTCTTC. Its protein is CASSQGAVTYNEQFF.

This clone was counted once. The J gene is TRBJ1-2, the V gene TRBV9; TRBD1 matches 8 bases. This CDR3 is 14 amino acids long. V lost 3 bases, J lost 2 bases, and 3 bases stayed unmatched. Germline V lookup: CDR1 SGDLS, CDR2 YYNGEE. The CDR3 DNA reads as TGTGCCAGCAGCGACGGGGACAGGAACTATGGCTACACCTTC. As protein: CASSDGDRNYGYTF.

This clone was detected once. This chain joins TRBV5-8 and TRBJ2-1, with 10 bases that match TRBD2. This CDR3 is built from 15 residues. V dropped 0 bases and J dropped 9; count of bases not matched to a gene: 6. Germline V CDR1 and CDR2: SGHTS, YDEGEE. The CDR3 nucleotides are TGTGCCAGCAGCTTGGCGGCTAGCGGGAGCCTTGAGCAGTTCTTC. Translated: CASSLAASGSLEQFF.

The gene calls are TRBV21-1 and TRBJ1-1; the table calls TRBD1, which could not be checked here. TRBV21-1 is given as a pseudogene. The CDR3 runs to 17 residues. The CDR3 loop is CASSPRHVTGMGTEAFF. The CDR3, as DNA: TGTGCCAGCAGCCCACGCCACGTGACAGGGATGGGCACTGAAGCTTTCTTT.

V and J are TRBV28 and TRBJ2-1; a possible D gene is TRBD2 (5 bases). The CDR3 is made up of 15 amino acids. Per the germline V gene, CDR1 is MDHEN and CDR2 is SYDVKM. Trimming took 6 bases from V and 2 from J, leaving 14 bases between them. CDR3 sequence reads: CASSQRENAYNEQFF. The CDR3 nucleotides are TGTGCCAGCAGCCAGAGGGAGAACGCCTACAATGAGCAGTTCTTC.

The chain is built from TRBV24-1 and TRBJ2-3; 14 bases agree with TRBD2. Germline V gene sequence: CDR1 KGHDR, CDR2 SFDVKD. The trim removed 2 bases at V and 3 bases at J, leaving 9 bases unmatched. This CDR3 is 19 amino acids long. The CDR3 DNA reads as TGTGCCACCAGTGATTCCCGCCCGACTAGCGGGAGGGGGACAGATACGCAGTATTTT. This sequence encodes CATSDSRPTSGRGTDTQYF.

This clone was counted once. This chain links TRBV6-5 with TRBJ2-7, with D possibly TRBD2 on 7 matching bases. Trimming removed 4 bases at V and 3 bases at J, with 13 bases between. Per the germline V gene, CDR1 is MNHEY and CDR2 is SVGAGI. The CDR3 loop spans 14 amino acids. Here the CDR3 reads CASSSGGGGYEQYF. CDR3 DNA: TGTGCCAGCAGTTCTGGGGGAGGGGGCTACGAGCAGTACTTC.

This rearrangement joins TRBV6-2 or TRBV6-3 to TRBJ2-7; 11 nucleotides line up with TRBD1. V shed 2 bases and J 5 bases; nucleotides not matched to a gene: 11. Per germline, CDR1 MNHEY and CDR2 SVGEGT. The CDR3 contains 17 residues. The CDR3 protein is CASSYLPGTGGKNEQYF. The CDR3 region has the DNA TGTGCCAGCAGTTACCTCCCCGGGACAGGGGGAAAGAACGAGCAGTACTTC.

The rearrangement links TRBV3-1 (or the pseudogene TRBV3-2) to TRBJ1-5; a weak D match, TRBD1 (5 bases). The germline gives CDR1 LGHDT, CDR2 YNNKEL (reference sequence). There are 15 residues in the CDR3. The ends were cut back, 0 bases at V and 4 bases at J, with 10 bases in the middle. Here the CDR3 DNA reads TGTGCCAGCAGCCAAGATGCGACAGAGAATCAGCCCCAGCATTTT. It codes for CASSQDATENQPQHF.

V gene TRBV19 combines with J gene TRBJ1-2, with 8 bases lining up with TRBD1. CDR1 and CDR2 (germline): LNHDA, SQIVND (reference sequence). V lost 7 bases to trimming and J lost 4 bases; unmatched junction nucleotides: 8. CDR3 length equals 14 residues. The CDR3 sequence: CASIGTGVFYGYTF. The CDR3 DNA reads TGTGCCAGTATCGGGACAGGAGTTTTCTATGGCTACACCTTC.

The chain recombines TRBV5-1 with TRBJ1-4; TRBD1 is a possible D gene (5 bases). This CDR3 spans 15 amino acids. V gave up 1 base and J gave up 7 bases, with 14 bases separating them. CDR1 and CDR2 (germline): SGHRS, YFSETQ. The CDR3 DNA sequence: TGCGCCAGCAGCTTGAGAGGGGCGCAAAGTGAAAAACTGTTTTTT. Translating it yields CASSLRGAQSEKLFF.

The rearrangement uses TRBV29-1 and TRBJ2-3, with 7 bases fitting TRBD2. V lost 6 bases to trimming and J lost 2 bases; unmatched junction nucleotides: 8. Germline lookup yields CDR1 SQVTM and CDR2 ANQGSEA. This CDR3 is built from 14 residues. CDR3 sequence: CSVASGTTTDTQYF. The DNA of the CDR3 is TGCAGCGTAGCGTCCGGGACTACCACAGATACGCAGTATTTT.

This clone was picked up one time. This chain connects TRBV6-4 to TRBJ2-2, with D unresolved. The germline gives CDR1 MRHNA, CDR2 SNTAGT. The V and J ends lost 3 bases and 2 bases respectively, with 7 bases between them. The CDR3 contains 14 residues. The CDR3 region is CASSERYNTGELFF. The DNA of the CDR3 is TGTGCCAGCAGTGAACGGTATAACACCGGGGAGCTGTTTTTT.

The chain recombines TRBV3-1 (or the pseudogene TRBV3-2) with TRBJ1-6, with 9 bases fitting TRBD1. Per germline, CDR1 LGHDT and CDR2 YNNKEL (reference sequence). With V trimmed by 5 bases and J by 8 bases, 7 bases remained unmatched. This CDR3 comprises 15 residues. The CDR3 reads CASSYADRGDSPLHF. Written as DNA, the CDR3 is TGTGCCAGCAGCTACGCGGACAGGGGAGATTCACCCCTCCACTTT.

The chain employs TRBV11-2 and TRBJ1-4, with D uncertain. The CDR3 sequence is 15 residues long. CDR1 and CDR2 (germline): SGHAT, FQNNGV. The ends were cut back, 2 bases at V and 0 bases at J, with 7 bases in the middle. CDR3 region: CASSLLSATNEKLFF. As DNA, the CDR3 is TGTGCCAGCAGCTTATTAAGTGCAACTAATGAAAAACTGTTTTTT.

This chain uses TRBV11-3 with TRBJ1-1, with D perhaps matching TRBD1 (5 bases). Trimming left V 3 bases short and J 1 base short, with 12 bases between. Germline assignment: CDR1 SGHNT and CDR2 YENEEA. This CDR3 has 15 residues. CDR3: CASSFAGTQNTEAFF. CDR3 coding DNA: TGTGCCAGCAGCTTTGCCGGGACCCAGAACACTGAAGCTTTCTTT.